This T cell receptor beta chain was captured by sequencing in a study of CD8+ T cells in alopecia areata (dated by TCRdb to 2016 to 2019). Looking at the study overall: Treated patients were enrolled in an open-label pilot trial of oral tofacitinib, 5 to 10 mg twice daily, for moderate-to-severe alopecia areata. Patients received tofacitinib for 6 to 18 months and were then followed off drug for 6 months to check for delayed response and recurrence. In both human patients and the C3H/HeJ mouse model, the study applied high-throughput TCRbeta sequencing to look at T cell clonal expansion in alopecia areata. Human TCRbeta sequencing covered scalp tissue and sorted CD4+ and CD8+ peripheral blood T cells from patchy and totalis/universalis alopecia areata patients and healthy controls. Biopsies were taken from tofacitinib-treated patients at baseline and at 4 and 24 weeks of treatment, and a later scalp biopsy was taken in several of the tofacitinib-treated patients. Clonality in the scalp was compared among normal scalp (n=4), patchy alopecia areata scalp (n=8), and alopecia totalis/universalis scalp (n=8). RNA came from the PAXgene miRNA kit for fixed scalp, the miRNeasy kit for PBMCs, and the RNeasy kit for mouse skin. immunoSEQ multiplex PCR using 35 Vbeta forward primers and 13 Jbeta reverse primers was used to amplify TCRbeta CDR3 regions.

To prepare the library, the immunoSEQ multiplex PCR assay was applied. For TCR sequencing, RNA was extracted from every sample and reverse transcribed into cDNA to serve as template. SuperScript III was used for first-strand cDNA synthesis, primed with a 2:1 mix of oligo-dT and random hexamers. A synthetic immune receptor repertoire was used to assess amplification bias, and residual bias was removed computationally. The authors' analysis ran thus. After raw reads were preprocessed to remove errors, the CDR3 was defined following IMGT conventions as running from the conserved cysteine to phenylalanine. Clonality was computed by normalizing Shannon entropy by log2 of the number of productive unique TCRs and subtracting the result from 1. CD4 or CD8 identity of scalp clones was inferred by cross-referencing scalp TCRbeta sequences with sorted blood CD4 and CD8 repertoires. TCRdb obtained this table from immuneACCESS and retained in-frame rearrangements with V and J assigned. These tables miss some clones; where compared with another copy, unresolved V genes account for less than half of the shortfall, and the remainder is unexplained. V and J calls and clone size come straight from that table; D and trimming were deduced from the DNA. Across this sample there are some 130,000 clones, with approximately 49% seen only once. The ten most abundant clones make up about 19% of the sample.

In the paper's terms, the time point label means: baseline before oral tofacitinib. Peripheral blood and lesional scalp punch biopsies were obtained from patients with alopecia areata. PBMCs were isolated by density centrifugation and stained for CD3, CD4 and CD8, after which CD4+ and CD8+ T cells were sorted on a FACSAria. Summary of the overall study and its limitations: Unlike mouse skin, where gammadelta T cells dominate, normal human skin contains resident alphabeta T cells that get sequenced too, which complicates analysis of the scalp TCR repertoire. Compared with normal scalp, lesional scalp, particularly in alopecia totalis/universalis, had higher clonality and more expanded CD8+ clones, which suggests antigenic drive. Shared TCR sequences between patients were less evident than in mice, which may be partly attributable to HLA diversity in the patient population.

From the germline V gene, CDR1 is SGHRS and CDR2 is YFSETQ. The CDR3 holds 14 amino acids from the cysteine to the phenylalanine. Kept here is only the CDR3 DNA, which spans 42 bases and is read in frame from base 1. V is pruned by 4 bases and J by 4 bases, leaving 4 bases of the junction without a gene match. About this clone: No cognate antigen has been identified for it. No base quality values were provided; no much bigger clone lies one nucleotide off.

This clonotype was obtained from a human donor with alopecia areata. Recombination joined TRBV5-1 with TRBJ2-3, with TRBD1 identical over 9 junction bases. The sequencing here drew on CD8+ T cells sorted from blood, taken at week 0. The nucleotides are TGCGCCAGCAGCAGGGACAGGGCGTCAGATACGCAGTATTTT. This sequence encodes CASSRDRASDTQYF.